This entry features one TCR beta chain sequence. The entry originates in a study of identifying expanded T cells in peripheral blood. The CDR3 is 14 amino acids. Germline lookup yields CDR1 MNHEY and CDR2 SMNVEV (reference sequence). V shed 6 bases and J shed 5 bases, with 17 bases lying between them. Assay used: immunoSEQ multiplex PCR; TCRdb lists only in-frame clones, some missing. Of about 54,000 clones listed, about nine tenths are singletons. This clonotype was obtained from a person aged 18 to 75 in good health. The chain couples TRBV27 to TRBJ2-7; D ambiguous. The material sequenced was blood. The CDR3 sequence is CASRLTSARNEQYF. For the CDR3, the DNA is TGTGCCAGCAGGTTGACGTCCGCCCGTAACGAGCAGTACTTC.